The clone carrying this T cell receptor (beta chain) came up a few times. This sample is part of a study of blood T cell repertoires in COVID-19. CDR1 is SGHRS and CDR2 is YFSETQ in the germline V gene. The germline V and J ends were trimmed by 4 bases and 8 bases, with 21 bases remaining between them. This CDR3 region has 15 residues. TCRdb's copy holds only in-frame clones and misses some; the assay was immunoSEQ multiplex PCR. The sample contains more than 100,000 clones, about 79% of which appear only once. The J gene is TRBJ1-2, the V gene TRBV5-1, with D possibly TRBD1 on 5 matching bases. The source of this sequence is a woman in her 70s with acute or convalescent COVID-19. Sequenced sample: peripheral blood. The CDR3 DNA is TGCGCCAGCAGCCAGGGCGACACTGCGAAGAGGGGCTACACCTTC. This codes for CASSQGDTAKRGYTF.